These 29 T cell receptor beta chains originate from one sample sequenced in a study of T cell responses to AZD1222 COVID-19 vaccine. Clones were sequenced by immunoSEQ multiplex PCR, and TCRdb holds only the in-frame ones, with some missing. The profile shows approximately 120,000 clones, roughly 93% of them singletons. Material: peripheral blood, obtained on day 0 of AZD1222 vaccination. All receptors come from an adult in good health.

The chain is built from TRBV4-1 and TRBJ1-5, with 10 nucleotides matching TRBD1. CDR1 is MGHRA, CDR2 YSYEKL, per germline. This CDR3 comprises 18 residues. V shed 3 bases, J shed 2 bases, and the junction held 10 bases outside the gene matches. CDR3: CASSQRTGTGDGNQPQHF. DNA of the CDR3: TGCGCCAGCAGCCAGCGGACCGGGACAGGGGACGGCAATCAGCCCCAGCATTTT.

The chain employs TRBV9 and TRBJ1-1; possible D gene TRBD1, 5 bases. Germline loops: CDR1 SGDLS, CDR2 YYNGEE. V was clipped by 0 bases and J by 4 bases, with 13 bases between them. CDR3 length equals 15 residues. The CDR3, as DNA: TGTGCCAGCAGCGTAGCCTCATCAGGGATCACTGAAGCTTTCTTT. It specifies CASSVASSGITEAFF.

The rearrangement uses TRBV9 and TRBJ2-2; D may be TRBD2 (6 bases). Trimming removed 4 bases from V and 6 bases from J, with 19 bases in between. The CDR3 spans 16 residues. In germline, CDR1 is SGDLS, CDR2 YYNGEE. The CDR3 bases are TGTGCCAGCAGCCCCCAGTTTGGAGGGAAGGCCGGGGAGCTGTTTTTT. Translation: CASSPQFGGKAGELFF.

The V gene is TRBV10-3, the J gene TRBJ1-2; no clear D. CDR3 length: 13 residues. The V and J ends lost 0 bases and 6 bases respectively, with 8 bases between them. Germline CDR1 ENHRY, CDR2 SYGVKD. CDR3 protein: CAISESWEDGYTF. In nucleotides, the CDR3 is TGTGCCATCAGTGAGTCGTGGGAGGATGGCTACACCTTC.

The chain couples TRBV3-1 (or the pseudogene TRBV3-2) to TRBJ2-7, with 7 bases identical to TRBD1. The CDR3 sequence is 15 residues long. The V and J ends lost 3 bases and 0 bases, in that order; junction bases with no gene match: 5. Germline V gives CDR1 LGHDT, CDR2 YNNKEL (reference sequence). The CDR3 nucleotides read TGTGCCAGCAGCCAGGTCGCAGGGGGCTCCTACGAGCAGTACTTC. Translation: CASSQVAGGSYEQYF.

The chain employs TRBV5-1 and TRBJ2-7, with D hard to call. Germline V gene sequence: CDR1 SGHRS, CDR2 YFSETQ. The CDR3 has 12 amino acids. V lost 4 bases to trimming and J lost 6 bases, with 11 bases between them. The CDR3 reads CASSPPSVEQYF. In DNA form, the CDR3 reads TGCGCCAGCAGCCCACCCTCGGTCGAGCAGTACTTC.

The CDR3 loop reads CASSLVGGPVAEAFF. CDR3 DNA sequence: TGTGCCAGCAGCTTGGTCGGGGGACCGGTGGCTGAAGCTTTCTTT. The V call is TRBV5-6, the J call TRBJ1-1, with D possibly being TRBD1 (5 bases). This CDR3 contains 15 residues. Germline V CDR1 and CDR2: SGHDT, YYEEEE. The ends were cut back, 0 bases at V and 6 bases at J, with 15 bases in the middle.

This chain connects TRBV4-3 to TRBJ2-2; TRBD2 matches at 10 bases. V was clipped by 5 bases and J by 6 bases; unmatched bases: 9. This CDR3 contains 16 residues. Germline values: CDR1 LGHNA, CDR2 YSLEER. The CDR3 spells CASSRGLAGAPGELFF. The CDR3 DNA is TGCGCCAGCAGCAGGGGCCTAGCGGGGGCTCCCGGGGAGCTGTTTTTT.

J is TRBJ2-3 and V is TRBV19, with 8 bases that match TRBD1. Per germline, CDR1 LNHDA and CDR2 SQIVND (reference sequence). The CDR3 spans 15 residues. With V trimmed by 10 bases and J by 1 base, 10 bases remained unmatched. In DNA form, the CDR3 reads TGTGCCACCCACATCAGGGGGCACGGCACAGATACGCAGTATTTT. This codes for CATHIRGHGTDTQYF.

The chain couples TRBV20-1 to TRBJ2-1; TRBD2 matches 8 bases. The V segment lost 3 bases and the J segment 2 bases; nucleotides outside the gene matches: 6. This CDR3 is built from 15 residues. Germline CDR1 and CDR2: DFQATT and SNEGSKA (reference sequence). The CDR3 sequence is CSASKPTSAYNEQFF. The CDR3 nucleotides read TGCAGTGCTAGTAAGCCGACTAGCGCCTACAATGAGCAGTTCTTC.

The DNA of the CDR3 is TGTGCCAGCAGCCCGAGGGGGGGGTCGGCAGATACGCAGTATTTT. Amino acids: CASSPRGGSADTQYF. The chain is built from TRBV9 and TRBJ2-3; a possible D gene is TRBD2 (7 bases). Germline CDR1 is SGDLS and CDR2 is YYNGEE. V dropped 4 bases and J dropped 4 bases, with 16 bases sitting between them. CDR3 length: 15 residues.

In this sample, this clone turned up once. V gene TRBV6-1 combines with J gene TRBJ2-1; a possible D gene is TRBD1 (5 bases). This CDR3 has 15 residues. V lost 1 base, J lost 4 bases, and 11 bases lay in between. Germline assignment: CDR1 MNHNS and CDR2 SASEGT. Here the CDR3 reads CASSEEGVPYNEQFF. The CDR3 nucleotides are TGTGCCAGCAGTGAAGAAGGGGTACCTTACAATGAGCAGTTCTTC.

The chain is built from TRBV7-2 and TRBJ2-5; D is perhaps TRBD2 (5 bases). CDR1 is SGHTA, CDR2 FQGNSA, per germline. The CDR3 spans 15 residues. Trimming shortened V by 5 bases and J by 4 bases, and 17 bases separated the two germline ends. CDR3 coding DNA: TGTGCCAGCAGCCCGGGCCCTAGTCGGGGAGAGACCCAGTACTTC. Residues: CASSPGPSRGETQYF.

The chain uses TRBV19 and TRBJ1-2; the D is unclear. Trimming removed 5 bases at V and 6 bases at J, with 16 bases between. CDR1 is LNHDA and CDR2 is SQIVND in the germline V gene (reference sequence). This CDR3 is built from 14 residues. The CDR3 DNA reads TGTGCCAGTAGTGGGAACGGGGTCTTAGATGGCTACACCTTC. Translation: CASSGNGVLDGYTF.

The J gene is TRBJ1-2, the V gene TRBV5-1, with 7 positions matching TRBD1. The CDR3 is made up of 14 amino acids. Trimming removed 3 bases from V and 4 bases from J; junction bases left unmatched: 6. Germline lookup yields CDR1 SGHRS and CDR2 YFSETQ. CDR3 protein: CASSWGTAAYGYTF. CDR3 in DNA: TGCGCCAGCAGCTGGGGGACAGCAGCCTATGGCTACACCTTC.

This rearrangement joins TRBV6-6 to TRBJ1-2; D is unclear. Germline loops: CDR1 MNHNY, CDR2 SVGAGI (reference sequence). Between the trimmed V and J ends, which lost 2 bases and 8 bases, there was a span of 9 bases. The CDR3 runs to 12 residues. The CDR3 DNA is TGTGCCAGCAGTTACGATCAAAGGGGCTACACCTTC. Translated: CASSYDQRGYTF.

The chain employs TRBV5-1 and TRBJ2-7, with TRBD2 identical over 13 bases. This CDR3 has 15 residues. Germline values: CDR1 SGHRS, CDR2 YFSETQ. With V trimmed by 6 bases and J by 6 bases, 9 bases remained unmatched. The CDR3 nucleotides read TGCGCCAGCAATCACGAACTAGCGGGAGGGCCCGAGCAGTACTTC. As protein: CASNHELAGGPEQYF.

V gene TRBV3-1 (or the pseudogene TRBV3-2) combines with J gene TRBJ1-1, with 7 bases matching TRBD1. The junction had 4 bases not matched to a gene; V was cut back by 0 bases and J by 6 bases. The CDR3 extends over 14 amino acids. In germline, CDR1 is LGHDT, CDR2 YNNKEL (reference sequence). The CDR3 DNA sequence: TGTGCCAGCAGCCAAGAGGACAGGATGTCTGAAGCTTTCTTT. This translates into CASSQEDRMSEAFF.

The chain has TRBV28 and TRBJ2-7, with D perhaps given as TRBD1 or TRBD2 (6 bases each). V gave up 6 bases and J gave up 3 bases, with 15 bases separating them. This CDR3 has 14 amino acids. The V gene's germline CDR1 is MDHEN and CDR2 SYDVKM. The CDR3 DNA is TGTGCCAGCAGAGACGGGGGCGAGGGCTACGAGCAGTACTTC. Translated, it gives CASRDGGEGYEQYF.

This rearrangement joins TRBV19 to TRBJ1-3; D gene unclear. CDR1 is LNHDA, CDR2 SQIVND, per germline (reference sequence). The CDR3 length is 15 residues. The germline V and J ends were trimmed by 2 bases and 2 bases, with 10 bases remaining between them. This CDR3 reads CASSIQWRAGNTIYF. Written as DNA, the CDR3 is TGTGCCAGTAGTATACAGTGGAGAGCTGGAAACACCATATATTTT.

This clone occurred once. V and J are TRBV6-5 and TRBJ1-2, with 9 bases matching TRBD1. Looked up from germline, CDR1 is MNHEY and CDR2 is SVGAGI. With V trimmed by 6 bases and J by 4 bases, 6 bases remained unmatched. The CDR3 runs 14 residues. The CDR3 spells CASSDDRGGYGYTF. Here the CDR3 DNA reads TGTGCCAGCAGCGACGACAGGGGGGGCTATGGCTACACCTTC.

This chain joins TRBV19 and TRBJ1-5, with 9 bases fitting TRBD1. Germline V gene data show CDR1 as LNHDA and CDR2 as SQIVND (reference sequence). The CDR3 is 14 residues long. V was pared by 5 bases and J by 7 bases, with 6 bases of the junction left unmatched. The CDR3 coding sequence is TGTGCCAGTAGTTACGGGACAGGGCGACAGCCCCAGCATTTT. This translates into CASSYGTGRQPQHF.

The chain uses TRBV9 and TRBJ1-5; D is unresolved. Deletions cut 0 bases from V and 8 bases from J, with 12 bases between. CDR1 is SGDLS, CDR2 YYNGEE, per germline. This CDR3 comprises 14 residues. The CDR3 loop reads CASSVAPQGEPQHF. CDR3 nucleotides: TGTGCCAGCAGCGTAGCCCCCCAAGGTGAGCCCCAGCATTTT.

V usage is TRBV6-2 or TRBV6-3 and J usage is TRBJ1-5, with D perhaps matching TRBD1 (5 bases). This CDR3 has 13 amino acids. Between the trimmed V and J ends, which lost 2 bases and 7 bases, there was a span of 9 bases. Germline-derived CDR1 and CDR2 are MNHEY and SVGEGT. The CDR3 sequence is CASSYVGAQPQHF. CDR3 DNA: TGTGCCAGCAGTTACGTCGGGGCCCAGCCCCAGCATTTT.

The chain has TRBV28 and TRBJ1-1; D ambiguous. Trimming took off 6 bases at V and 10 bases at J, with 18 bases between the two ends. CDR3 length: 13 amino acids. CDR1 and CDR2 (germline): MDHEN, SYDVKM. DNA for the CDR3: TGTGCCAGCAGGTTGGGAACACTTAAGGGAGCTTTCTTT. Amino acids: CASRLGTLKGAFF.

This clone was seen only once. The gene calls are TRBV7-9 and TRBJ2-7; TRBD2 aligns across 7 bases. The ends lost 2 bases at V and 4 bases at J; junction bases unmatched: 8. The CDR3 sequence is 15 residues long. The germline gives CDR1 SEHNR, CDR2 FQNEAQ (reference sequence). This CDR3 is CASSLNAGAGYEQYF. CDR3 nucleotides: TGTGCCAGCAGCTTAAACGCGGGAGCGGGATACGAGCAGTACTTC.

The chain joins TRBV19 to TRBJ1-3; no definite D call. CDR1 and CDR2 from the germline V gene are LNHDA and SQIVND (reference sequence). Trimming removed 6 bases from V and 0 bases from J, with 12 bases in between. This CDR3 comprises 15 residues. The CDR3 DNA reads as TGTGCCAGTAGAGCACGACGAAGCTCTGGAAACACCATATATTTT. This encodes CASRARRSSGNTIYF.

The rearrangement links TRBV19 to TRBJ1-1, with 7 bases fitting TRBD1. The CDR3 has 14 residues. In germline, CDR1 is LNHDA, CDR2 SQIVND (reference sequence). The J segment lost 4 bases and the V segment lost 6 bases, leaving 8 bases of the junction unmatched. In nucleotides, the CDR3 is TGTGCCAGTAGGCAAGACAGGGTCTCCACTGAAGCTTTCTTT. This gives the protein CASRQDRVSTEAFF. The complete variable domain, with remaining parts taken from reference TRBV19 and TRBJ1-1, reads DGGITQSPKYLFRKEGQNVTLSCEQNLNHDAMYWYRQDPGQGLRLIYYSQIVNDFQKGDIAEGYSVSREKKESFPLTVTSAQKNPTAFYLCASRQDRVSTEAFFGQGTRLTVV.

The chain uses TRBV2 and TRBJ1-4, with TRBD1 as a possible D gene (5 bases). The V end lost 0 bases, the J end lost 9 bases, and 11 bases lay between the germline ends. The CDR3 covers 14 residues. Germline assignment: CDR1 SNHLY and CDR2 FYNNEI. This chain's CDR3 is CASSEAGDGKKLFF. The DNA of the CDR3 is TGTGCCAGCAGTGAAGCAGGGGACGGGAAAAAACTGTTTTTT.